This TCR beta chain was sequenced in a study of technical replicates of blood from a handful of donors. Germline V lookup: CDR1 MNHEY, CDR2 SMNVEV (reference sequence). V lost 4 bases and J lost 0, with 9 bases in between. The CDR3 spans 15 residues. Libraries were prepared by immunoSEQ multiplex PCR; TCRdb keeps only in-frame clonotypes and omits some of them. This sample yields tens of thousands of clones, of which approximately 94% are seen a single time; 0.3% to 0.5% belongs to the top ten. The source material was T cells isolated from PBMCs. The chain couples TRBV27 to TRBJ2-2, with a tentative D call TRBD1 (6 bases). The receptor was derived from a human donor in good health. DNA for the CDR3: TGTGCCAGCAGTTCAAGGGACACGAACACCGGGGAGCTGTTTTTT. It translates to CASSSRDTNTGELFF.